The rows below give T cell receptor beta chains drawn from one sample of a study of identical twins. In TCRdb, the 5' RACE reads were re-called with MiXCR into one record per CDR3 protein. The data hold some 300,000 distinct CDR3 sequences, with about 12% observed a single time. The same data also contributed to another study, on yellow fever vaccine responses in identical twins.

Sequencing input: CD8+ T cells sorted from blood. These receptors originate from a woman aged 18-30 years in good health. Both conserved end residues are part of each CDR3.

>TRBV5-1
CASSFPPVGANSYEQYF
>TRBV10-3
CAISWTSGRTSTDTQYF
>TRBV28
CASSFPSLGNTIYF
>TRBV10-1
CASSRTQGDEQYF
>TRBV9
CASSAGGLSSYNEQFF
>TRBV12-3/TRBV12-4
CASSLRGLYGYTF
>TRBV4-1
CASSPGTSGGYNEQFF
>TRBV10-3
CAIKGGRITDTQYF
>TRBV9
CASSPGLAGAKDTQYF
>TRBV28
CASSWGFANEQFF
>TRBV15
CATSGQHEVGIQYF
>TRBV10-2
CASSGSGYNEQFF
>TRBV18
CASSPGPPDEQFF
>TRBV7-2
CASTLYTDKLNTGELFF
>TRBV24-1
CATSVGRGQETQYF
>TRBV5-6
CASSLGGGAYLETQYF
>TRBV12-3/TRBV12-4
CASSCPGQGSYEQYF
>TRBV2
CASSDRVKGLEQYF
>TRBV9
CASSPYTGLAATGELFF
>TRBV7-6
CASSLGLAGEKGRETQYF
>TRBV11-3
CASSRTGSSGNTIYF
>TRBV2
CASRDTGSGSTDTQYF
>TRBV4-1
CASSHHLAGVETQYF
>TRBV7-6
CASSPGTSRFTDTQYF
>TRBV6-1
CASTESGGATDTQYF
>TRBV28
CASSPAEGALGTQYF
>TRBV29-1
CSVEATGSKGYEQYF
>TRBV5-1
CASSLYSGDEQYF
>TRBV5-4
CASSLWGGSSTDTQYF
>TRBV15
CAIRAQGEAFF
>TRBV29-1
CSVHLDRWPQETQYF
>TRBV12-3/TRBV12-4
CASSTGQANQPQHF
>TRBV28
CASSKPPNGRGADTQYF
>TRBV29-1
CSVVAGGGYTF
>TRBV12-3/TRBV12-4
CASSLKGSSPGTGELFF
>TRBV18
CASSAYSTGTAWIETQYF
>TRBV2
CAIPTELYGYTF
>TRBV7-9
CASTSGGAYNEQFF
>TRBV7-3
CASSLRAGPNYGYTF
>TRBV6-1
CASSENPMGTEAFF
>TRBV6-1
CASSEGTEAYGYTF
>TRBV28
CASSPSRTGGGTGELFF
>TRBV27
CASSPTGTGIIYEQYF
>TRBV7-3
CASSSDPSDIQYF
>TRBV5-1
CASSPGLAGARQETQYF
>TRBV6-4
CASSEQGAFNEQFF
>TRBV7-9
CASSLKPAGVEQYF
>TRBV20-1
CSARDLGSIVSTDTQYF
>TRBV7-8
CASSRGLREDEQFF
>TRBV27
CASSFLYTSTDTQYF
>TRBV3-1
CASSQALQGVLDTEAFF
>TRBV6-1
CASSDKGLGNEQFF
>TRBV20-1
CSARTQGAKNEQFF
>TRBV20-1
CSASPGVGTEAFF
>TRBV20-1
CSAPGQGASATNEKLFF